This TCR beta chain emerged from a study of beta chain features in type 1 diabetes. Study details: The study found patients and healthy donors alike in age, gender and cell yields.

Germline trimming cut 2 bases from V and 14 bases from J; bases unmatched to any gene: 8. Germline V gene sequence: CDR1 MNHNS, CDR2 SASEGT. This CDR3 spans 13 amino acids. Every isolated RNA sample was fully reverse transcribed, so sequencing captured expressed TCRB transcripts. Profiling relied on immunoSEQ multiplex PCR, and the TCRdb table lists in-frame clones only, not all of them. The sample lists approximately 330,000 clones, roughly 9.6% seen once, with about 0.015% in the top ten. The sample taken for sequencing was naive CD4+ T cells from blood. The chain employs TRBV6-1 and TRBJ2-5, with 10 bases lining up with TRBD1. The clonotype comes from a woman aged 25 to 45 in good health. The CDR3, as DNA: TGTGCCAGCAGTGAATCCCTCCGGGACAGGGGATACTTC. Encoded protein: CASSESLRDRGYF.